This TCR beta chain was profiled in a study of pediatric ulcerative colitis. About the study: Most patients had pancolitis, and two had left-sided colitis. General study points: Blood-derived T cells may be present in rectal pinch biopsies. Compared with controls, ulcerative colitis showed greater blood-rectum clone sharing.

The rectum was sampled with one to two pinch biopsies at colonoscopy. With respect to this clone: Antigen specificity is unknown.

The method was immunoSEQ multiplex PCR; TCRdb's version includes in-frame clones alone and lacks a portion of them. The sample carries around 37,000 clones, roughly 71% recorded once. This receptor was identified in a boy aged 5 to 17 with severe ulcerative colitis. The material sequenced was gut tissue.

The CDR3 sequence is CASRPRDRSTEAFF. In DNA form, the CDR3 reads TGTGCCAGCAGACCTCGGGACAGGTCCACTGAAGCTTTCTTT. The rearrangement uses TRBV28 and TRBJ1-1; 8 bases are shared with TRBD1. V lost 6 bases, J lost 4 bases, and 7 bases stayed unmatched. The CDR3 covers 14 residues. The germline CDR1 and CDR2 sequences are MDHEN and SYDVKM.